The 3 T cell receptor beta chains listed next were all sequenced from one sample in a study of blood T cell repertoires in COVID-19. The protocol was immunoSEQ multiplex PCR, while the TCRdb copy is restricted to in-frame clones and leaves out a portion. Among 110,000 to 150,000 clones listed, approximately 83% were seen once. Sequencing was done on a sample of PBMCs or T cells enriched from blood (not recorded which). These receptor sequences come from a man aged 50 or older who had recovered from COVID-19.

The chain uses TRBV28 and TRBJ1-2; D call uncertain. The CDR3 length is 12 residues. The V end lost 6 bases, the J end lost 4 bases, and 9 bases lay between the germline ends. The V gene's germline CDR1 is MDHEN and CDR2 SYDVKM. The DNA for the CDR3 is TGTGCCAGCAGGGGCCTGCTCTATGGCTACACCTTC. This encodes CASRGLLYGYTF.

This rearrangement joins TRBV7-9 to TRBJ1-2; possibly TRBD1 for D (6 bases). V shed 3 bases and J shed 6 bases, with 11 bases lying between them. CDR1 and CDR2 (germline): SEHNR, FQNEAQ (reference sequence). CDR3 size: 13 residues. The CDR3 DNA follows: TGTGCCAGCAGCTTGAACAGGGTCGATGGCTACACCTTC. The encoded protein is CASSLNRVDGYTF.

The chain employs TRBV28 and TRBJ2-1; a weak D match, TRBD2 (5 bases). Trimming left V 3 bases short and J 7 bases short, with 10 bases between. The CDR3 has 13 residues. From germline, CDR1 is MDHEN and CDR2 SYDVKM. CDR3 bases: TGTGCCAGCAGTTTTTCCGGGGAGAATGAGCAGTTCTTC. Amino acid sequence: CASSFSGENEQFF.